Shown below are 9 T cell receptor beta chains from a single sample sequenced in a study of blood T cell repertoires in COVID-19. The data were produced by immunoSEQ multiplex PCR, yet TCRdb's version contains in-frame clones alone and is incomplete. The table has over 100,000 clones, around 80% seen once. The sample comprised peripheral blood. The source is a woman older than 75 with active or convalescent COVID-19.

The chain joins TRBV3-1 (or the pseudogene TRBV3-2) to TRBJ1-3, with D unresolved. Trimming stripped 5 bases from V and 4 bases from J, with 6 bases between. Germline values: CDR1 LGHDT, CDR2 YNNKEL (reference sequence). CDR3 size: 12 residues. CDR3 loop: CASSTTGNTIYF. CDR3 DNA: TGTGCCAGCAGCACAACAGGAAACACCATATATTTT.

The chain has TRBV25-1 and TRBJ2-5; possibly TRBD1 for D (6 bases). The germline V gene has CDR1 MGHDK and CDR2 SYGVNS. CDR3 size: 13 residues. V was clipped by 3 bases and J by 3 bases, with 8 bases between them. CDR3 sequence: CASSEGAKETQYF. The CDR3 coding sequence is TGTGCCAGCAGTGAGGGGGCTAAAGAGACCCAGTACTTC.

V is TRBV28 and J is TRBJ1-1; 11 bases are a match to TRBD1. The CDR3 runs 15 residues. Germline CDR1 is MDHEN and CDR2 is SYDVKM. Trimming at V came to 6 bases and at J to 4 bases, leaving 7 bases not matched to a gene. CDR3 loop: CASRGVGQGGTEAFF. The CDR3 bases are TGTGCCAGCAGAGGGGTGGGACAGGGGGGCACTGAAGCTTTCTTT.

This chain connects TRBV5-1 to TRBJ2-7, with 9 bases lining up with TRBD1. V lost 0 bases to trimming and J lost 5 bases; unmatched junction nucleotides: 12. This CDR3 comprises 17 residues. The germline V gene encodes CDR1 SGHRS and CDR2 YFSETQ. The CDR3 nucleotides are TGCGCCAGCAGCTTGGGAAACCCGGGACAGGGCACAGACGAGCAGTACTTC. Encoded protein: CASSLGNPGQGTDEQYF.

The chain recombines TRBV19 with TRBJ2-1, with 10 bases matching TRBD2. The length of the CDR3 is 14 residues. In germline, CDR1 is LNHDA, CDR2 SQIVND (reference sequence). With V trimmed by 7 bases and J by 2 bases, 2 bases remained unmatched. CDR3 region: CASKGLATYNEQFF. In DNA form, the CDR3 reads TGTGCCAGTAAGGGACTAGCGACCTACAATGAGCAGTTCTTC.

The V gene is TRBV5-4, the J gene TRBJ2-7; TRBD2 matches 7 bases. The V gene end was trimmed by 0 bases and the J gene end by 5 bases; junction bases not matched to a gene: 8. Looked up from germline, CDR1 is SGHNT and CDR2 is YYREEE (reference sequence). The CDR3 runs 15 residues. The DNA for the CDR3 is TGTGCCAGCAGCTTGGGCGGCGGGAGAGCCCACGAGCAGTACTTC. This translates into CASSLGGGRAHEQYF.

V and J are TRBV28 and TRBJ2-7; D is ambiguous. CDR1 MDHEN and CDR2 SYDVKM come from the germline V gene. There are 13 residues in the CDR3. Trimming cost V 6 bases and J 5 bases, with 14 bases left between them. CDR3 region: CASRPTRRDEQYF. As DNA, the CDR3 is TGTGCCAGCAGGCCAACCCGCCGGGACGAGCAGTACTTC.

The chain recombines TRBV4-2 with TRBJ1-2, with TRBD1 as a possible D gene (5 bases). V was trimmed by 1 base and J by 2 bases, leaving 11 bases between them. Germline CDR1 and CDR2: LGHNA and YNFKEQ. This CDR3 contains 15 residues. This chain's CDR3 is CASSQAEGQNYGYTF. In nucleotides, the CDR3 is TGTGCCAGCAGCCAAGCGGAGGGGCAGAACTATGGCTACACCTTC.

In this sample, this clone turned up once. The chain is built from TRBV12-3 or TRBV12-4 and TRBJ2-1; no clear D. Trimming took off 6 bases at V and 8 bases at J, with 8 bases between the two ends. The CDR3 covers 11 residues. The CDR3 loop is CASSEIYEQFF. In DNA, the CDR3 is TGTGCCAGCAGCGAGATCTATGAGCAGTTCTTC.